The next 17 T cell receptor beta chains were all read from a single sample in a study of blood T cells in healthy people across ages. The second PCR ran roughly 6 to 11 cycles with a sample-barcoded 5' primer and J-beta primers. Via MiXCR, TCRdb re-called the 5' RACE reads, giving one row per CDR3 protein. The sample has hundreds of thousands of distinct CDR3 sequences, over 20% seen once. Sequenced sample: blood. Every receptor here comes from a man between 65 and 80 years old in good health.

This clonotype was detected only a few times. This chain uses TRBV20-1 with TRBJ2-4, with TRBD2 as a possible D gene (5 bases). The CDR3 length is 14 residues. V gave up 1 base and J gave up 0 bases, with 7 bases separating them. Germline CDR1 is DFQATT and CDR2 is SNEGSKA (reference sequence). CDR3 sequence reads: CSARVEGAKNIQYF. In DNA form, the CDR3 reads TGCAGTGCTAGAGTTGAGGGAGCCAAAAACATTCAGTACTTC.

In this sample, this clonotype turned up a few times. V is TRBV4-1 and J is TRBJ1-4, with 8 bases fitting TRBD1. V shed 2 bases and J 7 bases; nucleotides not matched to a gene: 15. The length of the CDR3 is 18 residues. CDR1 MGHRA and CDR2 YSYEKL come from the germline V gene. The DNA of the CDR3 is TGCGCCAGCAGCCAAAATCAAAGCGGACAGGGTTATGGTGAAAAACTGTTTTTT. Residues: CASSQNQSGQGYGEKLFF.

This clonotype was seen ten or more times. The chain is built from TRBV14 and TRBJ1-2; no reliable D call. The length of the CDR3 is 16 residues. CDR1 and CDR2 (germline): SGHDN, FVKESK. Trimming removed 1 base at V and 4 bases at J, with 16 bases between. CDR3 nucleotide sequence: TGTGCCAGCAGCCAAGTATATGGCGAAACCGGCTATGGCTACACCTTC. It yields the protein CASSQVYGETGYGYTF.

This clonotype occurred a few times. At one boundary the junction diverges from the germline segment, which might be a read error. This chain uses TRBV4-1 with TRBJ2-6; D is uncertain. Germline V gene sequence: CDR1 MGHRA, CDR2 YSYEKL. The CDR3 loop spans 15 amino acids. The CDR3 here is CASSQEGSGANVLTF. The CDR3 DNA follows: TGTGCCAGCAGCCAGGAAGGCTCTGGGGCCAACGTCCTGACTTTC.

This clonotype was seen more than once but under ten times. CDR3: CASSHGEFYEQYF. CDR3 sequence (DNA): TGCGCCAGCAGCCACGGAGAATTCTACGAGCAGTACTTC. The chain employs TRBV4-1 and TRBJ2-5; D not resolved. The J call is in doubt because the DNA end fits TRBJ2-7 better. There are 13 residues in the CDR3. CDR1 and CDR2 from the germline V gene are MGHRA and YSYEKL.

This clonotype was detected a few times. This chain links TRBV7-8 with TRBJ1-1; D unclear. Deletions cut 5 bases from V and 7 bases from J, with 8 bases between. CDR1 is SGHVS and CDR2 is FQNEAQ in the germline V gene. There are 11 residues in the CDR3. CDR3 amino acids: CASSKAIEAFF. CDR3 nucleotide sequence: TGTGCCAGCAGCAAAGCAATTGAAGCTTTCTTT.

CDR3 protein: CASREGGTDTQYF. The CDR3 nucleotides read TGTGCCAGCAGGGAGGGGGGCACAGATACGCAGTATTTT. The gene calls are TRBV28 and TRBJ2-3, with D perhaps being TRBD1 or TRBD2 (6 bases each). The CDR3 is 13 amino acids. V was shortened by 6 bases and J by 1 base, with 8 bases between the two germline ends. Germline V gives CDR1 MDHEN, CDR2 SYDVKM.

This clonotype was recorded many times. The junction and the germline gene differ at one end; a read error may be behind it. The chain joins TRBV24-1 to TRBJ2-1; TRBD2 aligns across 8 bases. The CDR3 is 15 residues long. Germline lookup yields CDR1 KGHDR and CDR2 SFDVKD. The CDR3 DNA follows: TGTGCCACCAGCGATTTGCTAGCGGGTTACAATGAGCAGTTCTTC. As protein: CATSDLLAGYNEQFF.

The V gene is TRBV5-1, the J gene TRBJ1-1, with TRBD1 identical over 10 bases. V shed 0 bases and J 6 bases; nucleotides not matched to a gene: 8. Looked up from germline, CDR1 is SGHRS and CDR2 is YFSETQ. The CDR3 runs 16 residues. CDR3 nucleotide sequence: TGCGCCAGCAGCTTGGGGACAGGGGGGGCGATGGCTGAAGCTTTCTTT. Translating gives CASSLGTGGAMAEAFF.

In its sample, this clonotype was seen a few times. The chain's CDR3 is CSARRLAGEGPSTDTQYF. DNA of the CDR3: TGCAGTGCTAGAAGGCTAGCGGGAGAGGGGCCTAGCACAGATACGCAGTATTTT. The chain carries TRBV20-1 and TRBJ2-3; 10 positions agree with TRBD2. V was clipped by 2 bases and J by 0 bases; unmatched bases: 11. CDR3 length: 18 amino acids. Germline-derived CDR1 and CDR2 are DFQATT and SNEGSKA (reference sequence).

This chain links TRBV29-1 with TRBJ2-1; weak D call: TRBD2 (6 bases). Germline assignment: CDR1 SQVTM and CDR2 ANQGSEA. V dropped 6 bases and J dropped 0 bases, with 9 bases sitting between them. This CDR3 has 13 residues. CDR3 sequence: CSVLTSSYNEQFF. The CDR3 region has the DNA TGCAGCGTCCTGACTAGCTCCTACAATGAGCAGTTCTTC.

This clonotype turned up a few times. The gene calls are TRBV20-1 and TRBJ2-5; D unresolved. The J call is in doubt because the DNA end fits TRBJ2-1 better. Germline loops: CDR1 DFQATT, CDR2 SNEGSKA (reference sequence). The CDR3 covers 13 residues. The CDR3 DNA sequence: TGCAGTGCTAGAGATCCCTTAGGGAATGAGCAGTTCTTC. Translation: CSARDPLGNEQFF.

This clonotype turned up a few times. V and J are TRBV6-1 and TRBJ2-4, with a possible D match to TRBD1 (6 bases). V dropped 7 bases and J dropped 6 bases, with 13 bases sitting between them. There are 13 residues in the CDR3. The germline CDR1 and CDR2 sequences are MNHNS and SASEGT. CDR3 bases: TGTGCCAGCACCATAAGGGGGTCAAACATTCAGTACTTC. Translated: CASTIRGSNIQYF.

This clonotype was recorded at least ten times. The chain joins TRBV21-1 to TRBJ2-5. TRBV21-1 is tagged as a pseudogene. The CDR3 contains 13 residues. The CDR3 loop is CASSNGRQETQYF. CDR3 DNA sequence: TGTGCCAGCAGCAATGGCAGGCAAGAGACCCAGTACTTC.

The CDR3 reads CASSPRGLAGDLETQYF. In nucleotides, the CDR3 is TGTGCCAGCTCACCCAGGGGACTAGCGGGAGACCTTGAGACCCAGTACTTC. The V gene is TRBV18, the J gene TRBJ2-5; TRBD2 agrees at 14 bases. The CDR3 runs to 17 residues. Germline trimming cut 3 bases from V and 5 bases from J; bases unmatched to any gene: 8. Germline lookup yields CDR1 KGHSH and CDR2 LQKENI.

The table lists this clonotype with many counts. The V and J genes are TRBV3-1 and TRBJ2-2, with TRBD2 as a possible D gene (5 bases). The V gene lost 3 bases and the J gene lost 4 bases, with 15 bases spanning the gap. From germline, CDR1 is LGHDT and CDR2 YNNKEL (reference sequence). The CDR3 sequence is 16 residues long. The chain's CDR3 is CASSQASSAGTGELFF. CDR3 in DNA: TGTGCCAGCAGCCAGGCCTCCTCCGCGGGCACCGGGGAGCTGTTTTTT.

This clonotype came up a few times. The genes are TRBV5-1 and TRBJ2-7; a possible D gene is TRBD1 (6 bases). V was pared by 4 bases and J by 2 bases, with 16 bases between. This CDR3 is 15 amino acids long. Germline loops: CDR1 SGHRS, CDR2 YFSETQ. This CDR3 is CASSPRQDAPYEQYF. CDR3 nucleotide sequence: TGCGCCAGCAGCCCAAGACAGGACGCCCCCTACGAGCAGTACTTC.